This is a list of T cell receptor beta chains from one sample in a study of blood T cell repertoires in COVID-19. The assay was immunoSEQ multiplex PCR, and TCRdb's table has in-frame clones only and misses some. The data show over 40,000 clones, about four fifths seen once. The source material was peripheral blood. The receptors originated from a woman aged 60-70 years with acute or convalescent COVID-19. CDR3s include the opening cysteine and the closing phenylalanine or tryptophan. A D gene is named only where the DNA matches it firmly. A row's size may be missing; if present it is once, few, many or a size class.

>TRBV10-3|NA|TRBJ2-1|TRBD2
TGTGCCATCAGTGGTAGCGGGGGGAAGAGCTCCTACAATGAGCAGTTCTTC
CAISGSGGKSSYNEQFF
>TRBV3-1/TRBV3-2|NA|TRBJ2-1|NA
TGTGCCAGCAGCCCCCTTGGTGCGTCGAGCTCCTACAATGAGCAGTTCTTC
CASSPLGASSSYNEQFF
>TRBV2|few|TRBJ1-4|TRBD1
TGTGCCAGCAGTGATTTAGGGGGCAACCCCTGGAGTGATGAAAAACTGTTTTTT
CASSDLGGNPWSDEKLFF
>TRBV3-1/TRBV3-2|NA|TRBJ1-1|TRBD1
TGTGCCAGCAGCTTTGGACAGGGGGTCACTGAAGCTTTCTTT
CASSFGQGVTEAFF
>TRBV6-5|NA|TRBJ2-3|TRBD2
TGTGCCATGAGGACTAGCGGGGATACGCAGTATTTT
CAMRTSGDTQYF
>TRBV6-5|once|TRBJ1-2|TRBD1
TGTGCCAGCAGTTATCGAGGACAGGGGGTCTATGGCTACACCTTC
CASSYRGQGVYGYTF
>TRBV29-1|few|TRBJ1-2|TRBD1
TGCAGCGTTGAAGTCGGACAGGGGCACTATGGCTACACCTTC
CSVEVGQGHYGYTF
>TRBV10-3|NA|TRBJ1-1|TRBD1
TGTGCCATCAGTCGGGACAGGGATAACACTGAAGCTTTCTTT
CAISRDRDNTEAFF
>TRBV6-6|NA|TRBJ2-2|NA
TGTGCCAGCAGGATGGGACTGTCGAACACCGGGGAGCTGTTTTTT
CASRMGLSNTGELFF
>TRBV9|NA|TRBJ2-5|TRBD1
TGTGCCAGCAGCGTGGGGACAGTCCGAGAGACCCAGTACTTC
CASSVGTVRETQYF
>TRBV19|few|TRBJ2-3|TRBD1
TGTGCCAGTAGTATAGGGTCGCGGACAGGATTAAATACGCAGTATTTT
CASSIGSRTGLNTQYF
>TRBV29-1|once|TRBJ2-1|TRBD2
TGCAGCGTGGCTACGGGACTAGAAATCAATGAGCAGTTCTTC
CSVATGLEINEQFF
>TRBV29-1|NA|TRBJ2-3|NA
TGCAGCGTCCCGCGGGCTGGGGCAGATACGCAGTATTTT
CSVPRAGADTQYF